The rows below give T cell receptor beta chains drawn from one sample of a study of PD-1 blockade in classical Hodgkin lymphoma. Libraries were prepared by immunoSEQ multiplex PCR; TCRdb keeps only in-frame clonotypes and omits some of them. The repertoire includes about 14,000 clones, under 90% of them detected once, and roughly a fifth sits in the top ten. The material was peripheral blood mononuclear cells (PBMCs), obtained at baseline. The receptors were gathered from a human donor with classical Hodgkin lymphoma. Both conserved end residues are part of each CDR3. D genes are given only for firm matches. For some rows the clone size is stated as once, few or many, or as a class when expanded; others skip it.

v_gene: TRBV4-1; j_gene: TRBJ1-2; d_gene: TRBD1; abundance: .; CDR3aa: CATQGTGGQDNYGYTF
v_gene: TRBV18; j_gene: TRBJ1-5; d_gene: .; abundance: .; CDR3aa: CASSPTGKQPQHF
v_gene: TRBV4-2; j_gene: TRBJ2-3; d_gene: TRBD2; abundance: once; CDR3aa: CASSLQGTSDTSTDTQYF
v_gene: TRBV15; j_gene: TRBJ2-1; d_gene: TRBD2; abundance: few; CDR3aa: CATSRGIDRWGGSYNEQFF
v_gene: TRBV2; j_gene: TRBJ1-2; d_gene: .; abundance: .; CDR3aa: CASRSTGGNYGYTF
v_gene: TRBV9; j_gene: TRBJ2-3; d_gene: TRBD2; abundance: .; CDR3aa: CASSPTSGGADTQYF
v_gene: TRBV5-5; j_gene: TRBJ1-4; d_gene: .; abundance: .; CDR3aa: CASSFLRQVTNEKLFF
v_gene: TRBV7-2; j_gene: TRBJ2-7; d_gene: .; abundance: .; CDR3aa: CASSLGGTAYEQYF
v_gene: TRBV4-3; j_gene: TRBJ2-2; d_gene: .; abundance: .; CDR3aa: CASSRGGTGELFF
v_gene: TRBV7-9; j_gene: TRBJ2-2; d_gene: TRBD1; abundance: .; CDR3aa: CASSALGQRTAGELFF
v_gene: TRBV4-2; j_gene: TRBJ2-1; d_gene: .; abundance: .; CDR3aa: CASSQEGSQYSYNEQFF
v_gene: TRBV13; j_gene: TRBJ2-5; d_gene: .; abundance: .; CDR3aa: CASSHKTGGQETQYF
v_gene: TRBV11-3; j_gene: TRBJ2-2; d_gene: TRBD1; abundance: once; CDR3aa: CARIRMTGVPNTGELFF
v_gene: TRBV28; j_gene: TRBJ1-5; d_gene: .; abundance: .; CDR3aa: CASRAGTQPQHF
v_gene: TRBV13; j_gene: TRBJ1-2; d_gene: .; abundance: .; CDR3aa: CASSEKPILTRALGHGYTF
v_gene: TRBV5-1; j_gene: TRBJ1-3; d_gene: .; abundance: .; CDR3aa: CASSLGQGNTIYF
v_gene: TRBV6-5; j_gene: TRBJ2-7; d_gene: .; abundance: .; CDR3aa: CASSFRGGYYEQYF
v_gene: TRBV5-1; j_gene: TRBJ1-5; d_gene: .; abundance: .; CDR3aa: CASSLEGSSNQPQHF
v_gene: TRBV7-2; j_gene: TRBJ1-5; d_gene: .; abundance: .; CDR3aa: CASSPQRPVGNQPQHF
v_gene: TRBV5-1; j_gene: TRBJ2-7; d_gene: .; abundance: .; CDR3aa: CASSLATDSYEQYF
v_gene: TRBV7-2; j_gene: TRBJ2-2; d_gene: .; abundance: .; CDR3aa: CASSSSMGTGELFF
v_gene: TRBV10-3; j_gene: TRBJ2-7; d_gene: .; abundance: .; CDR3aa: CAISETDSYEQYF
v_gene: TRBV9; j_gene: TRBJ1-1; d_gene: .; abundance: .; CDR3aa: CASSVGGGEAFF
v_gene: TRBV28; j_gene: TRBJ2-5; d_gene: .; abundance: .; CDR3aa: CASSFKETQYF
v_gene: TRBV5-1; j_gene: TRBJ2-7; d_gene: .; abundance: .; CDR3aa: CASNPSGGAVEQYF
v_gene: TRBV27; j_gene: TRBJ2-5; d_gene: TRBD1; abundance: .; CDR3aa: CAVRQGVSETQYF
v_gene: TRBV7-9; j_gene: TRBJ1-6; d_gene: .; abundance: .; CDR3aa: CASNPTASDSPLHF
v_gene: TRBV19; j_gene: TRBJ2-3; d_gene: TRBD2; abundance: .; CDR3aa: CASTRLAGGHGDTQYF
v_gene: TRBV5-1; j_gene: TRBJ2-2; d_gene: .; abundance: .; CDR3aa: CASRGEGTAGELFF
v_gene: TRBV1; j_gene: TRBJ1-5; d_gene: .; abundance: .; CDR3aa: CTSSQEDRGIGQPQHF
v_gene: TRBV27; j_gene: TRBJ2-7; d_gene: .; abundance: .; CDR3aa: CASSVSGQTYEQYF
v_gene: TRBV25-1; j_gene: TRBJ1-2; d_gene: TRBD1; abundance: .; CDR3aa: CASARTGDYYGYTF
v_gene: TRBV19; j_gene: TRBJ1-1; d_gene: .; abundance: .; CDR3aa: CASSRNAADGTEAFF
v_gene: TRBV7-9; j_gene: TRBJ2-7; d_gene: .; abundance: .; CDR3aa: CASTAYPPYEQYF
v_gene: TRBV10-3; j_gene: TRBJ1-2; d_gene: .; abundance: .; CDR3aa: CAIAPSPYGYTF
v_gene: TRBV27; j_gene: TRBJ1-4; d_gene: .; abundance: once; CDR3aa: CASSTRTATNEKLFF
v_gene: TRBV5-4; j_gene: TRBJ2-7; d_gene: .; abundance: .; CDR3aa: CASSLGGGGPTYEQYF
v_gene: TRBV7-9; j_gene: TRBJ2-3; d_gene: .; abundance: .; CDR3aa: CASSLVDGTDTQYF
v_gene: TRBV27; j_gene: TRBJ2-1; d_gene: TRBD2; abundance: few; CDR3aa: CASSLSRLAGGILSYNEQFF
v_gene: TRBV10-2; j_gene: TRBJ2-7; d_gene: TRBD1; abundance: .; CDR3aa: CASSERTGDEQYF
v_gene: TRBV2; j_gene: TRBJ2-3; d_gene: TRBD2; abundance: .; CDR3aa: CASSARTSGDTDTQYF
v_gene: TRBV5-4; j_gene: TRBJ2-5; d_gene: .; abundance: .; CDR3aa: CASSLGLLETQYF
v_gene: TRBV11-2; j_gene: TRBJ2-1; d_gene: .; abundance: once; CDR3aa: CASSLGGYNEQFF
v_gene: TRBV23-1; j_gene: TRBJ2-3; d_gene: .; abundance: few; CDR3aa: CASSREADTQYF
v_gene: TRBV4-1; j_gene: TRBJ2-7; d_gene: TRBD1; abundance: .; CDR3aa: CASSPPWDRESSYEQYF
v_gene: TRBV6-5; j_gene: TRBJ2-7; d_gene: .; abundance: few; CDR3aa: CASRSKDSYEQYF
v_gene: TRBV6-5; j_gene: TRBJ1-2; d_gene: TRBD1; abundance: .; CDR3aa: CASSYSGTGDYGYTF
v_gene: TRBV9; j_gene: TRBJ1-1; d_gene: .; abundance: .; CDR3aa: CASSPRPRGTEAFF
v_gene: TRBV12-2; j_gene: TRBJ1-5; d_gene: .; abundance: .; CDR3aa: CASRSFEGTGDSNQPQHF
v_gene: TRBV19; j_gene: TRBJ2-5; d_gene: TRBD1; abundance: .; CDR3aa: CASSTGTEETQYF
v_gene: TRBV27; j_gene: TRBJ2-1; d_gene: TRBD2; abundance: once; CDR3aa: CASSWGGAGANYNEQFF
v_gene: TRBV27; j_gene: TRBJ1-2; d_gene: .; abundance: .; CDR3aa: CASSPIWGPGYGYTF
v_gene: TRBV18; j_gene: TRBJ1-1; d_gene: .; abundance: .; CDR3aa: CASAFTGENTEAFF
v_gene: TRBV10-1; j_gene: TRBJ1-3; d_gene: TRBD1; abundance: .; CDR3aa: CASSKGTGPFSGNTIYF
v_gene: TRBV2; j_gene: TRBJ2-7; d_gene: .; abundance: .; CDR3aa: CASRFPAGFYEQYF
v_gene: TRBV7-9; j_gene: TRBJ2-1; d_gene: TRBD1; abundance: .; CDR3aa: CASSQTLTGAALF